Sequencing of this T cell receptor beta chain was carried out in a study of human CD4 T cells and Enterobacteriaceae (dated by TCRdb to 2018 to 2021). Looking at the study overall: E. coli, K. pneumoniae, E. aerogenes, S. flexneri, S. sonnei, S. typhimurium and S. aureus were used as stimulating bacteria and were heat-inactivated after culture. On the study overall, not on this receptor specifically: Enterobacteriaceae-reactive repertoires were polyclonal but contained fewer clonotypes than S. aureus- or M. tuberculosis-reactive repertoires, and they co-clustered together. Clonotypes shared across Enterobacteriaceae cultures made up about 26-55% of unique rearrangements but about 66-93% of templates; sharing with control bacteria was rare.

This clone was counted between two and nine times. No clone much larger than this one lies a single base away; base qualities are absent. The CFSE-low antigen-reactive cultures were sequenced at survey level, which gave a detection sensitivity of one cell in 40,000. The QIAamp DNA Micro Kit was used to extract genomic DNA from cell pellets, and the quantity and purity of the genomic DNA were checked by spectrophotometry. The immunoSEQ multiplex PCR assay was used to amplify the TCR Vbeta CDR3 regions. Sequencing of amplicons was performed on the Illumina HiSeq platform. Retrieved sequences were 87 nucleotides long and contained the CDR3 region. Turning to the authors' computational methods: A clonotype was defined as a unique productive TCR Vbeta nucleotide sequence, quantified by productive template frequency from ImmunoSEQ Analyzer V3.0. Expanded clonotypes were defined by a threshold at the top 5th percentile of each frequency-ranked repertoire. The R package fossil was used to compute repertoire overlap as Chao-Jaccard, and the R package MASS was used to visualize the overlap by nonmetric multidimensional scaling. TCRdb limited this immuneACCESS table to in-frame rearrangements with V and J called. A share of clones is missing; checked studies link under half to unresolved V genes, and the rest is unexplained. The V and J calls and clone size were taken over from that table, and D and trimming were inferred from the DNA. This sample has some 540 clones in its table, and roughly two fifths of those were observed once. The ten largest clones capture about 29% of the sample.

Including the terminal cysteine and phenylalanine, the CDR3 comprises 14 residues. The read is trimmed to its CDR3 DNA, 42 bases read in frame from base 1. Trimming at the junction amounts to 0 bases on V and 6 bases on J, and the germline ends lie 12 bases apart. From the germline V gene, CDR1 is KGHSY and CDR2 is FQNENV. Proliferating activated T cells were FACS-sorted as CFSE-low CD25+ ICOS+ cells after 6-7 days. Sorted memory CD4+ T cells were CFSE-labeled and cultured at a 2:1 ratio with irradiated autologous monocytes pulsed with antigen. Memory CD4+ T cells, defined as all CD4+ cells except CD45RA+CCR7+CD95- naive cells, were FACS-sorted on a FACSAria III to over 95% purity. Healthy donor blood was obtained from blood donation centers in Switzerland. Positive selection with CD4 and CD14 magnetic microbeads was used to enrich total CD4+ T cells and monocytes. CD8+, CD14+, CD16+, CD56+, CD19+ and CD25-bright cells were excluded prior to sorting. The bacteria were heat-inactivated at 60 degrees C for approximately 2 hours and added at 1.5 to 2 particles per monocyte, and M. tuberculosis lysate was used at around 3 ug/ml. TCR Vbeta genes were sequenced from CFSE-low memory CD4+ T cells that proliferated after primary stimulation with Enterobacteriaceae or control bacteria. Analysis of each bacteria-reactive repertoire was performed in two to four different donors across two independent experiments. Isolation of peripheral blood mononuclear cells from donor blood was performed with Ficoll-Paque Plus.

This receptor was obtained from a human donor in good health. Sequences were obtained from bacteria-reactive CD4+ T cells grown in culture. The sample's cell subset or site label, decoded: CFSE-low proliferating memory CD4 T cells sorted after in vitro stimulation with a heat-inactivated bacterium or M. tuberculosis lysate. The chain is encoded by TRBV16 joined to TRBJ2-7; the D call is possibly TRBD1 or TRBD2, each sharing 5 bases. The DNA reads TGTGCCAGCAGCCAATCCCCCAGTGGGGGCGAGCAGTACTTC. It translates as CASSQSPSGGEQYF.